This T cell receptor (beta chain) is from a study of blood T cell repertoires in COVID-19. Whole-study context: Spain, Italy and the United States supplied samples that represented acute and convalescent COVID-19. Sample material is recorded as cDNA or gDNA derived from T cells, B-cell-depleted T cells, or PBMCs.

Generated by immunoSEQ multiplex PCR, the TCRdb table keeps only in-frame clones and is missing some. The table shows fewer than 350,000 clones, with about 90% occurring only once. Cohorts were assigned according to the clinical history that participants reported. The CDR3 is 17 residues long. Germline V gene lookup returns CDR1 PRHDT and CDR2 FYEKMQ (reference sequence). The junction had 14 bases not matched to a gene; V was cut back by 5 bases and J by 2 bases. The chain couples TRBV13 to TRBJ2-7, with 8 bases lining up with TRBD2. This TCR came from a woman between 18 and 30 years old with acute COVID-19. The source material was PBMCs or T cells enriched from blood (not recorded which). CDR3 DNA sequence: TGTGCCAGCAGCGCTCCGGGACTAGAGACTTACCCCTACGAGCAGTACTTC. Translating gives CASSAPGLETYPYEQYF.